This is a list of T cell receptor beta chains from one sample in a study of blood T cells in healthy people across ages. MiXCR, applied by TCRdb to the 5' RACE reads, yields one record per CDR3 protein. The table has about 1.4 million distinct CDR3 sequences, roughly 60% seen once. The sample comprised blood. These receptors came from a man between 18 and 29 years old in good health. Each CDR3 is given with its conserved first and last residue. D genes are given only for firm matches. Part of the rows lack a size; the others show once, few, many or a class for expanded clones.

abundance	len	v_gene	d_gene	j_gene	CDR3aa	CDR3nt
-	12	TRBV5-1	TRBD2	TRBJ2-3	CASSRTRHTQYF	TGCGCCAGCAGCAGGACTAGACATACGCAGTATTTT
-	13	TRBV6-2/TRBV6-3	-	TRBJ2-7	CASSHLASYEQYF	TGTGCCAGCAGTCACCTCGCCTCCTACGAGCAGTACTTC
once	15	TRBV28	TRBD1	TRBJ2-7	CVSSSDRVGQDEQYF	TGTGTCAGCAGTTCCGACAGGGTAGGTCAGGACGAGCAGTACTTC
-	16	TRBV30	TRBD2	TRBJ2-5	CAWRPRLAGAKETQYF	TGTGCCTGGAGGCCCAGACTAGCGGGAGCCAAAGAGACCCAGTACTTC
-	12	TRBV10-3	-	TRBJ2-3	CATGPTTDTQYF	TGTGCCACGGGACCAACCACAGATACGCAGTATTTT
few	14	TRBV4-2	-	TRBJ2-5	CASSQGLVEETQYF	TGTGCCAGCAGCCAGGGTCTGGTGGAAGAGACCCAGTACTTC
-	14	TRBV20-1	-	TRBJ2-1	CSASGSRPYNEQFF	TGCAGTGCATCGGGGTCACGTCCATACAATGAGCAGTTCTTC
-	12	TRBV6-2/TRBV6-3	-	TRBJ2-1	CASRIAVNEQFF	TGTGCCAGCAGAATAGCAGTTAATGAGCAGTTCTTC
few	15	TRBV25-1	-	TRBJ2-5	CASSDWVVGGGTQYF	TGTGCCAGCAGTGATTGGGTAGTCGGCGGTGGGACCCAGTACTTC
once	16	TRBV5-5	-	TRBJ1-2	CASSRTGTPGAYGYTF	TGTGCCAGCAGCCGAACCGGGACACCGGGGGCCTATGGCTACACCTTC
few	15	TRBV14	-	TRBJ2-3	CASSQVGGPGDTQYF	TGTGCCAGCAGCCAAGTTGGGGGACCCGGGGATACGCAGTATTTT
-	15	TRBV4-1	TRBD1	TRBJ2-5	CASSQATGDSETQYF	TGCGCCAGCAGCCAAGCGACAGGGGACAGCGAGACCCAGTACTTC
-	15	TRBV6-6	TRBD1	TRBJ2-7	CASSYAGGASYEQYF	TGTGCCAGCAGTTACGCAGGGGGCGCGTCCTACGAGCAGTACTTC
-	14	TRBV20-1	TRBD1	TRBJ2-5	CSARDNRGQETQYF	TGCAGTGCTAGAGATAACAGGGGGCAAGAGACCCAGTACTTC
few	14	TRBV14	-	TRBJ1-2	CASSQDARVYGYTF	TGTGCCAGCAGCCAAGATGCAAGGGTCTATGGCTACACCTTT
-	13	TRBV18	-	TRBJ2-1	CASSPRDSDEQFF	TGTGCCAGCTCACCGCGGGACAGTGATGAGCAGTTCTTC
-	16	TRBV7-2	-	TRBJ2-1	CASSLVMPNSYNEQFF	TGTGCCAGCAGCTTAGTAATGCCTAACTCCTACAATGAGCAGTTCTTC
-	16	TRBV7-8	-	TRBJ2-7	CASSLGYSPATHEQYF	TGTGCCAGCAGCTTAGGGTACAGCCCGGCTACCCACGAGCAGTACTTC
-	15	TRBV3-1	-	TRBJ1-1	CAGSQSYSLRAEAFF	TGTGCCGGCAGCCAATCTTACAGTCTAAGGGCTGAAGCTTTCTTT
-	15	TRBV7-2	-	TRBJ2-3	CASSSAGSSGDTQYF	TGTGCCAGCAGCAGTGCCGGGTCCTCAGGAGATACGCAGTATTTT
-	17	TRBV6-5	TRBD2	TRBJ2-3	CASSFLAGGGSTDTQYF	TGTGCCAGCAGTTTTCTAGCGGGAGGGGGAAGCACAGATACGCAGTATTTT
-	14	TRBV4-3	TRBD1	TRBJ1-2	CASSSGGRDGGYTF	TGCGCCAGCAGCTCAGGGGGTAGGGACGGTGGCTACACCTTC
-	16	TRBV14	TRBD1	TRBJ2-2	CASSRTGWGNTGELFF	TGTGCCAGCAGCCGGACAGGGTGGGGGAACACCGGGGAGCTGTTTTTT
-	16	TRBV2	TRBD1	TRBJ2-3	CASSAGTAVNTDTQYF	TGTGCCAGCAGCGCCGGGACAGCTGTAAACACAGATACGCAGTATTTT
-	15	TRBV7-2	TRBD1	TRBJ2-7	CASSPYRDRTYEQYF	TGTGCCAGCAGCCCCTACAGGGACAGGACCTACGAGCAGTACTTC
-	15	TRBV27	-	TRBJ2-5	CASSLRSSPQETQYF	TGTGCCAGCAGTTTGAGGAGCAGTCCCCAAGAGACCCAGTACTTC
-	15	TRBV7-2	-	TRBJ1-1	CASSLFDGHNTEAFF	TGTGCCAGCAGCTTATTCGATGGACATAACACTGAAGCTTTCTTT
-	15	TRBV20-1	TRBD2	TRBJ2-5	CSARLAGGLQETQYF	TGCAGTGCCCGACTAGCGGGGGGGTTACAAGAGACCCAGTACTTC
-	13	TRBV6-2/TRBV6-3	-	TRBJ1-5	CASSPARAQPQHF	TGTGCCAGCAGTCCGGCTCGGGCTCAGCCCCAGCATTTT
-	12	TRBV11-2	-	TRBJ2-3	CASSGPGDTQYF	TGTGCCAGCAGCGGACCGGGAGATACGCAGTATTTT
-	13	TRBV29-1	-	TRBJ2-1	CSVDSASGNEQFF	TGCAGCGTTGATTCGGCTAGTGGGAATGAGCAGTTCTTC
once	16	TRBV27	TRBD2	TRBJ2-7	CASSLMGAGRDYEQYF	TGTGCCAGCAGTTTAATGGGAGCGGGAAGGGACTACGAGCAGTACTTC
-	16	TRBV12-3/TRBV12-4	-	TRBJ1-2	CASSSYGNLGSYGYTF	TGTGCCAGCAGTTCATATGGGAACCTTGGAAGCTATGGCTACACCTTC
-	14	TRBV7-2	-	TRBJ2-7	CASSWNSESYEQYF	TGTGCCAGCAGCTGGAATTCGGAGAGCTACGAGCAGTACTTC
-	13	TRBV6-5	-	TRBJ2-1	CASTPQVGNEQFF	TGTGCCAGCACCCCGCAAGTTGGAAATGAGCAGTTCTTC
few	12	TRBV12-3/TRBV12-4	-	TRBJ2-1	CASSFNEREQFF	TGTGCCAGCAGCTTTAATGAAAGGGAGCAGTTCTTC
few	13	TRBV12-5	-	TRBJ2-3	CASGGVSTDTQYF	TGTGCTAGTGGTGGGGTCAGCACAGATACGCAGTATTTT
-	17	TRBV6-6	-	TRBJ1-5	CASSYGADFYSNQPQHF	TGTGCCAGCAGTTACGGTGCGGATTTTTATAGCAATCAGCCCCAGCATTTT
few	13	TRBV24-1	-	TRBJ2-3	CATSESGPDTQYF	TGTGCCACCAGTGAATCAGGGCCAGATACGCAGTATTTT